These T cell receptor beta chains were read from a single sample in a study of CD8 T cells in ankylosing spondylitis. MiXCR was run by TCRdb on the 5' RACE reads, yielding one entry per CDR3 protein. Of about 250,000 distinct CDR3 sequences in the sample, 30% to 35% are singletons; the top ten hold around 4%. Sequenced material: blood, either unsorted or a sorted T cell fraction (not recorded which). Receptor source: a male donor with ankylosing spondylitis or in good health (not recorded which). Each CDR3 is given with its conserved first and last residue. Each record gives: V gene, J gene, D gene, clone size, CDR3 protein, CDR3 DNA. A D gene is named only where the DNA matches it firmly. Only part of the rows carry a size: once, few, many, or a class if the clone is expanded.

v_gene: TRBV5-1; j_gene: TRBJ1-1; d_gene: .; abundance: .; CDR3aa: CASTHGGGFTEAFF; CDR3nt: TGCGCCAGCACGCACGGCGGGGGGTTTACTGAAGCTTTCTTT
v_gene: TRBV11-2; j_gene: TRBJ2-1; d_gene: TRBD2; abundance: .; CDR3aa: CASGLAGIYNEQFF; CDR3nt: TGTGCCAGCGGACTAGCGGGGATCTACAATGAGCAGTTCTTC
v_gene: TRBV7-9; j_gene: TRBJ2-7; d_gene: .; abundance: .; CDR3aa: CASSWDRAGGEQYF; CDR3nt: TGTGCCAGCAGCTGGGACAGGGCGGGGGGCGAGCAGTACTTC
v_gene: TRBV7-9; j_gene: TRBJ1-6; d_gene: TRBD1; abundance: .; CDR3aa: CASSAQTGGRSPLHF; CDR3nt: TGTGCCAGCAGCGCCCAGACAGGGGGAAGGTCACCCCTCCACTTT
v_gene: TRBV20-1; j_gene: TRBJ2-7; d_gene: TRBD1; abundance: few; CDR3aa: CSARGDRGPYEQYF; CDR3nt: TGCAGTGCTAGAGGGGACAGGGGGCCCTACGAGCAGTACTTC
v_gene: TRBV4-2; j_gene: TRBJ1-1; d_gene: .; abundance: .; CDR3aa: CASSQGGYSSTEAFF; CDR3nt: TGTGCCAGCAGCCAAGGGGGGTATTCTAGCACTGAAGCTTTCTTT
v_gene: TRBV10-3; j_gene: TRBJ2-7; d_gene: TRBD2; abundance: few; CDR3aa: CAISLGGTEQYF; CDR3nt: TGTGCCATCAGTTTGGGGGGGACCGAGCAGTACTTC
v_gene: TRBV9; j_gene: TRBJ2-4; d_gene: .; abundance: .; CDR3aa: CASSADLRTDIQYF; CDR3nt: TGTGCCAGCAGCGCGGACCTTCGGACGGACATTCAGTACTTC
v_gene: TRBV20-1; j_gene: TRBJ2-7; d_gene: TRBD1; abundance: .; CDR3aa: CSARSSGGIDEQYF; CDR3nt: TGCAGTGCTAGGTCTTCAGGGGGAATCGACGAGCAGTACTTC
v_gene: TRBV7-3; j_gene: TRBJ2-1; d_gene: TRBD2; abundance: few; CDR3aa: CASRLAAYNEQFF; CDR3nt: TGTGCCAGCAGGCTAGCGGCCTACAATGAGCAGTTCTTC
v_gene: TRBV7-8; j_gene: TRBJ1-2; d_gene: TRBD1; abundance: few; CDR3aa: CASSWGQGAGGYTF; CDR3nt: TGTGCCAGCAGCTGGGGACAGGGGGCTGGTGGCTACACCTTC
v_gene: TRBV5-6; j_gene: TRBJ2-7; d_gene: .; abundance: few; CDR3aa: CASSTVDRATYEQYF; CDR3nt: TGTGCCAGCAGCACCGTGGACAGAGCGACCTACGAGCAGTACTTC
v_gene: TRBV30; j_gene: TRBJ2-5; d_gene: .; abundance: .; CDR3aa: CAWSAGGETQYF; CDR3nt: TGTGCCTGGAGTGCGGGCGGGGAGACCCAGTACTTC
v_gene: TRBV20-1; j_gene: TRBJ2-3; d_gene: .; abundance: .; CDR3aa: CSARRGEGAYEDTQYF; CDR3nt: TGCAGTGCTAGGAGGGGGGAGGGGGCTTATGAAGATACGCAGTATTTT
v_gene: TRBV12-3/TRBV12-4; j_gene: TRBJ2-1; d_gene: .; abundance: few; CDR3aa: CASSLTATYNEQFF; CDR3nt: TGTGCCAGCAGTTTGACGGCCACCTACAATGAGCAGTTCTTC
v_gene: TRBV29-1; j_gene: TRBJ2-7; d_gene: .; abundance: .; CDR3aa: CSAQDRGAYEQYF; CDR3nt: TGCAGCGCCCAGGACAGAGGGGCCTACGAGCAGTACTTC
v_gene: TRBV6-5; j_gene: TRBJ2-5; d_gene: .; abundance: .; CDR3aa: CASSFQGHQETQYF; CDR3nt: TGTGCCAGCAGTTTCCAGGGGCACCAAGAGACCCAGTACTTC
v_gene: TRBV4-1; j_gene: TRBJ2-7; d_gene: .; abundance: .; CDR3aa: CASSQPGVDYEQYF; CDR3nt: TGCGCCAGCAGCCAACCAGGGGTGGACTACGAGCAGTACTTC
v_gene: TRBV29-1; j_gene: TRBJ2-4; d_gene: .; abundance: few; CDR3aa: CSVKSPGLQDIQYF; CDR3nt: TGCAGCGTCAAGTCCCCGGGGCTTCAGGACATTCAGTACTTC
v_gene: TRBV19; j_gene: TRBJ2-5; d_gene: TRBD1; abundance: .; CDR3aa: CASSMFQGAWETQYF; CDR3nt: TGTGCCAGTAGTATGTTCCAGGGGGCATGGGAGACCCAGTACTTC
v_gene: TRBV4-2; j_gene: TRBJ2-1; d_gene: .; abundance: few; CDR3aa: CASSQVSGGEQFF; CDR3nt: TGTGCCAGCAGCCAAGTTTCCGGAGGCGAGCAGTTCTTC
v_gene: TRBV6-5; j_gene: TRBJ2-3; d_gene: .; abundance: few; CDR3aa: CASSYLGGRTDTQYF; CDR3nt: TGTGCCAGCAGTTACTTAGGGGGGCGGACAGATACGCAGTATTTT
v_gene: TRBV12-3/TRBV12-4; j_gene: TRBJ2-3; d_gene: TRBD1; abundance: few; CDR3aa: CASRTGGGTQYF; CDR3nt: TGTGCCAGCAGAACAGGGGGCGGTACGCAGTATTTT
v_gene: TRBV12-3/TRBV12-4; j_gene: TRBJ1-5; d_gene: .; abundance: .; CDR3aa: CASSPMGGVNQPQHF; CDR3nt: TGTGCCAGCAGCCCAATGGGGGGAGTTAATCAGCCCCAGCATTTT
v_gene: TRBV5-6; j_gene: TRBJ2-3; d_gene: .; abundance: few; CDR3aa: CASSPKRNRDPDTQYF; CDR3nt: TGTGCCAGCAGCCCCAAACGCAACCGGGACCCAGATACGCAGTATTTT
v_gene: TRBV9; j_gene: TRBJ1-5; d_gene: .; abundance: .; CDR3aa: CASSVDGGNQPQHF; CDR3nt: TGTGCCAGCAGCGTAGACGGAGGCAATCAGCCCCAGCATTTT
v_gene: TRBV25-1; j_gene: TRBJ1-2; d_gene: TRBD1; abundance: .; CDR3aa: CASPGWTGLSPYGYTF; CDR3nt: TGTGCCAGCCCCGGGTGGACAGGCCTCTCCCCCTATGGCTACACCTTC